Below, 6 T cell receptor beta chains from the same sample are listed, as sequenced in a study of T cells after yellow fever vaccination. TCRdb passed the 5' RACE reads through MiXCR, listing each CDR3 protein once. The data show about 320,000 distinct CDR3 sequences, 9.5% to 12% seen once. The material sequenced was CD4+ T cells sorted from PBMCs, taken 45 days after the yellow fever booster vaccination. The receptor set was obtained from a man aged 18-30 years who received the YFV17D yellow fever vaccine.

A few counts support this clonotype. The J gene is TRBJ2-1, the V gene TRBV7-2, with D unresolved. There are 13 residues in the CDR3. Trimming took off 1 base at V and 8 bases at J, with 9 bases between the two ends. Germline CDR1 SGHTA, CDR2 FQGNSA. CDR3 DNA sequence: TGTGCCAGCAGCTTAGGTCTAGAGCATGAGCAGTTCTTC. Encoded protein: CASSLGLEHEQFF. Full variable domain (remainder filled in from reference TRBV7-2 and TRBJ2-1): GAGVSQSPSNKVTEKGKDVELRCDPISGHTALYWYRQSLGQGLEFLIYFQGNSAPDKSGLPSDRFSAERTGGSVSTLTIQRTQQEDSAVYLCASSLGLEHEQFFGPGTRLTVL.

The gene calls are TRBV29-1 and TRBJ1-2, with TRBD1 identical over 7 bases. The CDR3 is made up of 15 amino acids. V trimming: 3 bases; J trimming: 5 bases; junction bases outside the gene matches: 12. From germline, CDR1 is SQVTM and CDR2 ANQGSEA. CDR3 loop: CSVDARGEGAYGYTF. The DNA for the CDR3 is TGCAGCGTTGATGCCCGGGGAGAGGGGGCTTATGGCTACACCTTC.

The chain carries TRBV6-6 and TRBJ1-1; D possibly corresponds to TRBD1 (5 bases). Trimming shortened V by 6 bases and J by 5 bases, and 22 bases separated the two germline ends. Germline loops: CDR1 MNHNY, CDR2 SVGAGI (reference sequence). The CDR3 consists of 16 residues. CDR3 residues: CASRRQRGTSDTEAFF. The CDR3, as DNA: TGTGCCAGCAGGCGCCAACGTGGGACCTCGGATACTGAAGCTTTCTTT.

The rearrangement joins TRBV5-1 to TRBJ1-1; perhaps TRBD1 as D (6 bases). Germline CDR1 is SGHRS and CDR2 is YFSETQ. V lost 3 bases and J 4 bases, leaving 10 bases between the germline ends. The CDR3 contains 13 residues. Written as DNA, the CDR3 is TGCGCCAGCAGCTCCGGACAGCGCACTGAAGCTTTCTTT. It encodes CASSSGQRTEAFF.

The chain uses TRBV6-5 and TRBJ2-1; tentative D call: TRBD2 (6 bases). V lost 0 bases and J lost 2, with 20 bases in between. Germline CDR1 and CDR2: MNHEY and SVGAGI. The CDR3 sequence is 19 residues long. The CDR3 reads CASSYSPGRTAGPYNEQFF. For the CDR3, the DNA is TGTGCCAGCAGTTACTCCCCGGGGAGGACTGCAGGACCCTACAATGAGCAGTTCTTC.

The chain is built from TRBV19 and TRBJ2-7, with 12 bases that match TRBD1. The CDR3 loop spans 16 amino acids. Germline V gene data show CDR1 as LNHDA and CDR2 as SQIVND (reference sequence). Germline trimming cut 2 bases from V and 7 bases from J; bases unmatched to any gene: 9. CDR3 region: CASSILRGQGAPEQYF. Written as DNA, the CDR3 is TGTGCCAGTAGTATACTTCGGGGACAGGGGGCGCCTGAGCAGTACTTC.